This T cell receptor beta chain stems from a study of yellow fever vaccine responses in identical twins listed by TCRdb under 2018. As for the study more broadly: Focusing on identical twins, the study followed the T cell clones that responded to the vaccine, and did so with precision. Results and caveats for the whole study, not just this receptor: According to the authors, the vaccine-induced T cell response in identical twins seemed to be partly convergent and partly specific to each individual.

About this clonotype: It has no known antigen specificity. Within one base of it there is no much larger clone, and no base qualities were kept.

In the germline V gene, CDR1 corresponds to SGHNT and CDR2 to YENEEA. The CDR3 has 15 amino acids, counting the end cysteine and phenylalanine. CDR3 DNA is the only sequence kept; it has 45 bases, read in frame from the first base. Germline trimming: 7 bases from V, 4 bases from J; junction bases outside gene matches: 10. The library was made by RT-PCR. For sequencing, an Illumina HiSeq 2500 was employed. The public reads were reanalyzed by TCRdb: fastp trimming at Q25, MiXCR alignment, in-frame beta chains only. Duplicate CDR3 protein sequences are folded into a single record with the most common DNA and genes. In this sample the table shows 3,600 or so distinct CDR3 sequences, more than 75% of which occur a single time. The ten largest clonotypes hold around 1.5% of the sample.

The starting material was T cells from blood (PBMCs), unsorted or a sorted subset (not recorded which), obtained before or after yellow fever vaccination (not recorded which). The TCR originated in a woman aged 18-29 years who received the yellow fever vaccine. Donor details come from another sample of the same person, matched by shared clones. The receptor chain draws on TRBV11-3 and TRBJ2-5; 9 nucleotides in the junction match TRBD2. The DNA is TGTGCCAGCACCGTAATAGCGGGAGATCCAGAGACCCAGTACTTC. The encoded protein is CASTVIAGDPETQYF.